These T cell receptor beta chains were read from a single sample in a study of CD8+ T cells in alopecia areata. Clones were sequenced by immunoSEQ multiplex PCR, and TCRdb holds only the in-frame ones, with some missing. The sample shows 110,000 to 150,000 clones, roughly 61% of them seen only once. The source material was CD4+ T cells sorted from blood, sampled at week 0. The receptors here all came from a human donor with alopecia areata. CDR3s include the opening cysteine and the closing phenylalanine or tryptophan. D genes are given only for firm matches. Expanded clones get a size class; other rows say once, few or many, or leave the size out.

clone_size,j_call,v_call,d_call,cdr3_nt,cdr3_aa
.,TRBJ1-1,TRBV27,.,TGTGCCAGCAGTTTGGGGTTATCGAACACTGAAGCTTTCTTT,CASSLGLSNTEAFF
.,TRBJ2-5,TRBV7-7,TRBD2,TGTGCTAGCAGCCCCGCGGCGGGGGGGGTGGAGACCCAGTACTTC,CASSPAAGGVETQYF
.,TRBJ1-5,TRBV6-1,TRBD1,TGTGCCAGCAGGCCGGGACAGGGACGCGAACAGCCCCAGCATTTT,CASRPGQGREQPQHF
.,TRBJ2-3,TRBV4-2,TRBD2,TGTGCCAGCAGCCAAGAAGCGGGGGGGCGATTGGATACGCAGTATTTT,CASSQEAGGRLDTQYF
.,TRBJ2-3,TRBV5-1,.,TGCGCCAGCAGAGGAGGGTCCGAAGATACGCAGTATTTT,CASRGGSEDTQYF
few,TRBJ2-5,TRBV29-1,.,TGCAGCGCCACATCCGGGTCCCAAGAGACCCAGTACTTC,CSATSGSQETQYF
.,TRBJ2-3,TRBV29-1,.,TGCAGCGTTGCGACAGATACGCAGTATTTT,CSVATDTQYF
once,TRBJ2-2,TRBV25-1,TRBD1,TGTGCCAGCAGTGGTGGTGGGACAGCGAACACCGGGGAGCTGTTTTTT,CASSGGGTANTGELFF
.,TRBJ1-2,TRBV29-1,TRBD1,TGCAGCGTTGGGGAGGACAGGGACGGTCGGGGCTACACCTTC,CSVGEDRDGRGYTF
few,TRBJ2-5,TRBV29-1,TRBD1,TGCAGCGTTGAAGGACAGGGGCTAGAGACCCAGTACTTC,CSVEGQGLETQYF
.,TRBJ2-3,TRBV29-1,.,TGCAGCGTTGACAGCACAGATACGCAGTATTTT,CSVDSTDTQYF
.,TRBJ2-3,TRBV30,TRBD1,TGTGCCCAGGGACAGGGGCAAGATACGCAGTATTTT,CAQGQGQDTQYF
once,TRBJ2-3,TRBV6-4,TRBD1,TGTGCCAGCAGTGTGACAGGGAACACAGATACGCAGTATTTT,CASSVTGNTDTQYF
.,TRBJ2-5,TRBV27,.,TGTGCCAGCAGTCCGAGGGGGGTTCCGTACGTCCAGTACTTC,CASSPRGVPYVQYF
.,TRBJ1-4,TRBV30,TRBD1,TGTGCCTGGAGGGAACAGGGGGTTGAAAAACTGTTTTTT,CAWREQGVEKLFF
.,TRBJ2-3,TRBV6-5,.,TGTGCCAGCAGTATCCGGACGGGGGCAGATACGCAGTATTTT,CASSIRTGADTQYF
.,TRBJ2-5,TRBV7-9,.,TGTGCCAGCAGCTCAAGCCCCCAAGAGACCCAGTACTTC,CASSSSPQETQYF
.,TRBJ2-5,TRBV15,.,TGTGCCACCAGCAGAGACATCGAGACCCAGTACTTC,CATSRDIETQYF
.,TRBJ1-5,TRBV30,TRBD1,TGTGCCTGGAACCAGGGGGCAAATCAGCCCCAGCATTTT,CAWNQGANQPQHF
few,TRBJ2-5,TRBV30,TRBD1,TGTGCCTGGAGTGCGGGACAGGGTCGGCAAGAGACCCAGTACTTC,CAWSAGQGRQETQYF
few,TRBJ1-1,TRBV10-2,.,TGCGCCAGCAGGGGGAGGGGCCAAATGAACACTGAAGCTTTCTTT,CASRGRGQMNTEAFF
.,TRBJ2-7,TRBV2,.,TGTGCCAGCAGGGACGGCTCCTACGAGCAGTACTTC,CASRDGSYEQYF
.,TRBJ2-7,TRBV7-2,.,TGTGCCAGCAGCTTTCCCGAAGGGAGACCGGGGTCCTACGAGCAGTACTTC,CASSFPEGRPGSYEQYF
.,TRBJ2-1,TRBV5-4,TRBD1,TGTGCCAGCAGCTCGGGACAGGGTAACTACAATGAGCAGTTCTTC,CASSSGQGNYNEQFF
.,TRBJ2-7,TRBV6-5,.,TGTGCCAGCAGCCGGGGCTTCGAGCAGTACTTC,CASSRGFEQYF
.,TRBJ2-7,TRBV5-1,TRBD1,TGCGCCAGCAGCTCGGGACAGGGGGGTAGCGAGCAGTACTTC,CASSSGQGGSEQYF
few,TRBJ1-6,TRBV7-9,.,TGTGCCAGCAGCGGTACAGGGACCCCTAATTCACCCCTCCACTTT,CASSGTGTPNSPLHF
few,TRBJ1-2,TRBV6-5,TRBD1,TGTGCCAGCAGTCGGGGACAGGGGGCCGGTGGCTACACCTTC,CASSRGQGAGGYTF
few,TRBJ1-3,TRBV7-9,TRBD1,TGTGCCAGCAGCTCCGGACAGGGTGGCGTATATTTT,CASSSGQGGVYF
.,TRBJ2-1,TRBV6-5,.,TGTGCCAGCAGTTACTCAGGGTGGAGCAATGAGCAGTTCTTC,CASSYSGWSNEQFF
few,TRBJ1-2,TRBV2,.,TGTGCCAGCACCGTCGGGGTGGCAGGCGGCTACACCTTC,CASTVGVAGGYTF
.,TRBJ1-1,TRBV29-1,.,TGCAGCGTTGAAAGGATGGTCGGAACTGAAGCTTTCTTT,CSVERMVGTEAFF
.,TRBJ2-3,TRBV5-1,TRBD2,TGCGCCAGCAGCTCGTCCGGGACTAGCGGCACAGATACGCAGTATTTT,CASSSSGTSGTDTQYF
.,TRBJ2-3,TRBV30,.,TGTGCCGGAGGGTGGGATACGCAGTATTTT,CAGGWDTQYF